Listed below are T cell receptor beta chains from one sample, sequenced in a study of T cells after yellow fever vaccination. TCRdb called the 5' RACE reads again in MiXCR, with one record for every CDR3 protein. The repertoire holds about 120,000 distinct CDR3 sequences, with roughly 8.4% as singletons. The material was CD8+ T cells sorted from PBMCs, obtained 45 days after the yellow fever booster vaccination. The source of these receptors is a man aged 25-45 years who received the YFV17D yellow fever vaccine. Each CDR3 is given without its conserved first and last residue. Each record gives: V gene, D gene, J gene, CDR3 protein. A D gene is named only where the DNA matches it firmly.

v_call: TRBV12-5
d_call: .
j_call: TRBJ2-7
cdr3_aa: ASETDSPPSYEQY

v_call: TRBV5-5
d_call: .
j_call: TRBJ1-4
cdr3_aa: ASSLDNLIRLF

v_call: TRBV5-1
d_call: .
j_call: TRBJ2-1
cdr3_aa: ASSLGGEEQF

v_call: TRBV10-3
d_call: .
j_call: TRBJ1-2
cdr3_aa: AISESNYGYT

v_call: TRBV29-1
d_call: .
j_call: TRBJ2-7
cdr3_aa: SVETRGSYEQY

v_call: TRBV5-1
d_call: TRBD2
j_call: TRBJ2-7
cdr3_aa: ASSLAGELYEQY

v_call: TRBV12-3/TRBV12-4
d_call: .
j_call: TRBJ2-7
cdr3_aa: ASSFEDSSYEQY

v_call: TRBV13
d_call: .
j_call: TRBJ2-7
cdr3_aa: ASSAWDASYEQY

v_call: TRBV7-2
d_call: .
j_call: TRBJ2-2
cdr3_aa: ASLSLSGELF

v_call: TRBV6-5
d_call: .
j_call: TRBJ2-1
cdr3_aa: ASSRGPLAVDYNEQF

v_call: TRBV7-2
d_call: .
j_call: TRBJ2-7
cdr3_aa: ASSLGDPHEQY

v_call: TRBV10-2
d_call: TRBD2
j_call: TRBJ2-1
cdr3_aa: ASSLLAGVGNEQF

v_call: TRBV29-1
d_call: .
j_call: TRBJ2-7
cdr3_aa: SVGGVRDRVGLEQY

v_call: TRBV7-6
d_call: .
j_call: TRBJ2-7
cdr3_aa: ASSLGGDYEQY

v_call: TRBV9
d_call: .
j_call: TRBJ2-7
cdr3_aa: ASSVGGGGSYEQY

v_call: TRBV5-6
d_call: .
j_call: TRBJ1-1
cdr3_aa: ASSSVRGGTEAF

v_call: TRBV20-1
d_call: .
j_call: TRBJ2-1
cdr3_aa: SARVATSSSYNEQF

v_call: TRBV7-8
d_call: TRBD2
j_call: TRBJ2-7
cdr3_aa: ASSPRLAGRYEQY

v_call: TRBV7-2
d_call: TRBD2
j_call: TRBJ2-1
cdr3_aa: ASSGLASYNEQF

v_call: TRBV27
d_call: TRBD2
j_call: TRBJ2-7
cdr3_aa: ASSLPGLATHEQY

v_call: TRBV6-2/TRBV6-3
d_call: TRBD2
j_call: TRBJ2-7
cdr3_aa: ASSYAIGTSGTYEQY

v_call: TRBV7-2
d_call: .
j_call: TRBJ2-1
cdr3_aa: ASSFTGSNNEQF

v_call: TRBV5-1
d_call: .
j_call: TRBJ2-3
cdr3_aa: ASSLEGRDTDTQY

v_call: TRBV29-1
d_call: TRBD1
j_call: TRBJ2-5
cdr3_aa: SVGGTGTAEETQY

v_call: TRBV12-3/TRBV12-4
d_call: TRBD2
j_call: TRBJ2-6
cdr3_aa: ASSDWREGPGANVLT

v_call: TRBV5-1
d_call: TRBD2
j_call: TRBJ2-2
cdr3_aa: ASSFGLADPYVGELF

v_call: TRBV5-6
d_call: .
j_call: TRBJ1-2
cdr3_aa: ASSPGPLGGYT

v_call: TRBV3-1
d_call: .
j_call: TRBJ2-7
cdr3_aa: ASSHPQGPASYEQY

v_call: TRBV20-1
d_call: TRBD2
j_call: TRBJ2-3
cdr3_aa: SATGGGLNTDTQY

v_call: TRBV11-2
d_call: TRBD2
j_call: TRBJ2-7
cdr3_aa: ASSYGRAAYEQY

v_call: TRBV7-6
d_call: .
j_call: TRBJ2-7
cdr3_aa: ASSFGPPGSEQY

v_call: TRBV29-1
d_call: TRBD2
j_call: TRBJ2-2
cdr3_aa: SAAGSAGGTGELF

v_call: TRBV2
d_call: .
j_call: TRBJ1-2
cdr3_aa: ARKEQARGDGYT

v_call: TRBV7-9
d_call: TRBD2
j_call: TRBJ2-1
cdr3_aa: ASSSVAGGPNEQF

v_call: TRBV20-1
d_call: .
j_call: TRBJ2-3
cdr3_aa: SAIVPGIGSTDTQY

v_call: TRBV9
d_call: .
j_call: TRBJ2-3
cdr3_aa: ASSVRGDTQY

v_call: TRBV5-1
d_call: TRBD1
j_call: TRBJ1-5
cdr3_aa: VSSLGEGANQPQH

v_call: TRBV12-3/TRBV12-4
d_call: TRBD2
j_call: TRBJ2-1
cdr3_aa: ASSFYLAGYNEQF

v_call: TRBV11-2
d_call: .
j_call: TRBJ2-7
cdr3_aa: ASSPPGGQGRYEQY

v_call: TRBV9
d_call: .
j_call: TRBJ2-7
cdr3_aa: ASSVGESFYEQY

v_call: TRBV4-3
d_call: .
j_call: TRBJ2-2
cdr3_aa: ASSQDQGATGELF

v_call: TRBV4-3
d_call: TRBD1
j_call: TRBJ2-7
cdr3_aa: ASSQEPGQSSEQY

v_call: TRBV27
d_call: .
j_call: TRBJ2-1
cdr3_aa: ASTYLGEQF

v_call: TRBV19
d_call: .
j_call: TRBJ1-1
cdr3_aa: ASTIVQPDGLSTEAF

v_call: TRBV15
d_call: .
j_call: TRBJ2-3
cdr3_aa: ATSGGGLGASTDTQY

v_call: TRBV12-3/TRBV12-4
d_call: .
j_call: TRBJ2-2
cdr3_aa: ASSSGLNTGELF

v_call: TRBV5-1
d_call: .
j_call: TRBJ2-7
cdr3_aa: ASSYRADEQY

v_call: TRBV6-5
d_call: TRBD2
j_call: TRBJ2-1
cdr3_aa: ASRNVAGEQF

v_call: TRBV7-2
d_call: TRBD2
j_call: TRBJ2-1
cdr3_aa: ASSVGLDNEQF

v_call: TRBV5-1
d_call: .
j_call: TRBJ2-7
cdr3_aa: ASSAGGVSEQY

v_call: TRBV9
d_call: .
j_call: TRBJ2-3
cdr3_aa: ASSDQVTDTQY